This T cell receptor (beta chain) was profiled in a study of shared clonotypes between healthy human individuals. Deletions cut 3 bases from V and 1 base from J, with 6 bases between. CDR1 is SQVTM and CDR2 is ANQGSEA in the germline V gene. The length of the CDR3 is 12 residues. Every one of the donors was a Caucasian adult that lived in Nashville, Tennessee. Method: immunoSEQ multiplex PCR; TCRdb's copy keeps in-frame clones and lacks some. This table has about 1 million clones, around 76% appearing once. The chain uses TRBV29-1 and TRBJ2-5; D is undetermined. The sequenced sample was memory CD4+ T cells sorted from blood. Subset meaning: CD45RA-negative fraction. The clonotype originates from a man younger than 35 in good health. DNA for the CDR3: TGCAGCGTTGACGAGTTCCAAGAGACCCAGTACTTC. Translation: CSVDEFQETQYF.